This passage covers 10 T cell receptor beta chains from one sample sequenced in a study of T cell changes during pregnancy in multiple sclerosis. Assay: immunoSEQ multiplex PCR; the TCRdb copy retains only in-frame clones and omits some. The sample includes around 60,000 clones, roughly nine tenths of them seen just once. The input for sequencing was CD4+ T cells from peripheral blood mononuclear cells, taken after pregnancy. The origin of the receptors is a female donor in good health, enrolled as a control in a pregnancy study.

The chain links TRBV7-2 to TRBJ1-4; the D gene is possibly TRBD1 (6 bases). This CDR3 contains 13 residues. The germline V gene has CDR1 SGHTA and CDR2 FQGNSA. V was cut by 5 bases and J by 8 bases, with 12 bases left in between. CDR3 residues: CASSPRDTEKLFF. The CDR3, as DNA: TGTGCCAGCAGCCCACGGGACACGGAAAAACTGTTTTTT.

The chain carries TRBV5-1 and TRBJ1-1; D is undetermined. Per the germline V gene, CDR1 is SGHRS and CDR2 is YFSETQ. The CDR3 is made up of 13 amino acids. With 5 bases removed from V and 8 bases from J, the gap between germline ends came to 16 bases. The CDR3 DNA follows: TGCGCCAGCAGGACCGACACTTTAACCGAAGCTTTCTTT. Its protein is CASRTDTLTEAFF. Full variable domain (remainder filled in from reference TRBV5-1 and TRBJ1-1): KAGVTQTPRYLIKTRGQQVTLSCSPISGHRSVSWYQQTPGQGLQFLFEYFSETQRNKGNFPGRFSGRQFSNSRSEMNVSTLELGDSALYLCASRTDTLTEAFFGQGTRLTVV.

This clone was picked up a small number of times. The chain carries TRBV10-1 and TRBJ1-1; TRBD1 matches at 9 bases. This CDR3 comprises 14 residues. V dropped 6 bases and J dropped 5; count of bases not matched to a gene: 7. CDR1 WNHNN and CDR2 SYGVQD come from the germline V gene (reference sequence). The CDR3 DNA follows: TGCGCCAGCAGAACCGGGACAGGGAAAACTGAAGCTTTCTTT. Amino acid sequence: CASRTGTGKTEAFF.

The CDR3 sequence is CASSLADSTYEQYF. The DNA for the CDR3 is TGCGCCAGCAGCTTGGCCGACAGTACCTACGAGCAGTACTTC. The J gene is TRBJ2-7, the V gene TRBV5-1; a weak D match, TRBD1 (5 bases). Trimming cost V 0 bases and J 2 bases, with 9 bases left between them. Germline V gives CDR1 SGHRS, CDR2 YFSETQ. The CDR3 runs 14 residues.

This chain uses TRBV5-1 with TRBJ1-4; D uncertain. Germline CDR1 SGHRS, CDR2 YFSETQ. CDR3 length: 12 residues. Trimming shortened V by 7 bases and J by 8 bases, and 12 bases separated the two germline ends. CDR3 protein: CASSLGGEKLFF. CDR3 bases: TGCGCCAGCTCGTTAGGCGGCGAAAAACTGTTTTTT.

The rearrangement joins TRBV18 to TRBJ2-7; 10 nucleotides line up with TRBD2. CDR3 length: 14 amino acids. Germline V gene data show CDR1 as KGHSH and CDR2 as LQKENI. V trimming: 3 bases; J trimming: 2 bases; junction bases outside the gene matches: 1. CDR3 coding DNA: TGTGCCAGCTCACCCAGCGGGGGGGCCTACGAGCAGTACTTC. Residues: CASSPSGGAYEQYF.

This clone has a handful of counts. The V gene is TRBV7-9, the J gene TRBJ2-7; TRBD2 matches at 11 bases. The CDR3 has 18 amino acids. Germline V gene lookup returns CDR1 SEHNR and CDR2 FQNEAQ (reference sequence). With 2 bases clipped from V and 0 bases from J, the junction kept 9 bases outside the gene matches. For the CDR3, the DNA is TGTGCCAGCAGCTTAAACCTAGCGGGGGGCCCGAGCTCCTACGAGCAGTACTTC. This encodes CASSLNLAGGPSSYEQYF.

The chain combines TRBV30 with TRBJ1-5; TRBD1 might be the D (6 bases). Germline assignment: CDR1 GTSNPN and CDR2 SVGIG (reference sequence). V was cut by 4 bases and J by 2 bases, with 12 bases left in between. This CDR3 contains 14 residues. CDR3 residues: CAWNPGVGNQPQHF. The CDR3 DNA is TGTGCCTGGAATCCAGGGGTGGGCAATCAGCCCCAGCATTTT.

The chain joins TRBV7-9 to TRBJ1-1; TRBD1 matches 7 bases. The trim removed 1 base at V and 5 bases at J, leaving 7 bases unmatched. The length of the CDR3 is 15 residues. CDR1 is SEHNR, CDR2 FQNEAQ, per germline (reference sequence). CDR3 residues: CASSLGEGGSTEAFF. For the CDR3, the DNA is TGTGCCAGCAGCTTAGGTGAAGGGGGCTCAACTGAAGCTTTCTTT.

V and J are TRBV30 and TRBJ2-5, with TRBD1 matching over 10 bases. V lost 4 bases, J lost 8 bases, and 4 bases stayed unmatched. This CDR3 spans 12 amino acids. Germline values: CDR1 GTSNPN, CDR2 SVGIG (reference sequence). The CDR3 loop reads CAWMGQGNTQYF. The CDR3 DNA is TGTGCCTGGATGGGACAGGGGAATACCCAGTACTTC.